The T cell receptor beta chain under discussion was sequenced for a study of radiotherapy plus CTLA-4 blockade in lung cancer. Study details: Objective responses were documented in around 19% of patients, with disease control in roughly 33%. General observations from the study: Reports state that early shifts in blood T cell clones, with interferon-beta, best predicted response.

Of note for this clone: Antigen specificity is unknown.

The table came from immunoSEQ multiplex PCR; TCRdb's copy has only in-frame clones and leaves some out. The data show around 70,000 clones, roughly three quarters seen once. V gave up 6 bases and J gave up 6 bases, with 15 bases separating them. The CDR3 runs to 13 residues. Germline-derived CDR1 and CDR2 are SGHNT and YYREEE (reference sequence). The specimen was peripheral blood, collected from a patient treated with radiotherapy plus ipilimumab. This sequence joins TRBV5-4 and TRBJ1-2; TRBD1 is a possible D gene (6 bases). The receptor was derived from a human donor with non-small cell lung cancer whose response to radiotherapy plus ipilimumab could not be evaluated. Some clones in this sample may be carry-over from other donors' samples. The CDR3 DNA is TGTGCCAGCACTTCACAGGGAGGGGATGGCTACACCTTC. Translation: CASTSQGGDGYTF.